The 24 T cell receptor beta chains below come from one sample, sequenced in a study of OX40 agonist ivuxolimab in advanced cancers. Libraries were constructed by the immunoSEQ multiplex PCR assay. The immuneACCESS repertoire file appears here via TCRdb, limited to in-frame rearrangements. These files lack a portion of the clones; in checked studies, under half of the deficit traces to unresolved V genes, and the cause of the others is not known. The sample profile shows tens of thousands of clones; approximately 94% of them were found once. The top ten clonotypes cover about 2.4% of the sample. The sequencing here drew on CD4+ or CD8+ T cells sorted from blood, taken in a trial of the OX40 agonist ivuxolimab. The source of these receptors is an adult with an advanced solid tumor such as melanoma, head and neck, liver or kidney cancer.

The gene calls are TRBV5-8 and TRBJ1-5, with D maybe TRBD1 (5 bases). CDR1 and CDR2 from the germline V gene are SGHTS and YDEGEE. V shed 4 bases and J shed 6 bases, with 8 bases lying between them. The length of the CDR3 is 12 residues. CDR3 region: CASSMGGQPQHF. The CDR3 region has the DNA TGTGCCAGCAGCATGGGGGGTCAGCCCCAGCATTTT.

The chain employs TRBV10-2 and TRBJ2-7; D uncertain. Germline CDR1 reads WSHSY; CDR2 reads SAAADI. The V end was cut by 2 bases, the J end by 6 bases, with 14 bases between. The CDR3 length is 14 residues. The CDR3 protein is CASSEPTLPLEQYF. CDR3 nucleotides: TGCGCCAGCAGTGAGCCGACCCTACCTCTCGAGCAGTACTTC.

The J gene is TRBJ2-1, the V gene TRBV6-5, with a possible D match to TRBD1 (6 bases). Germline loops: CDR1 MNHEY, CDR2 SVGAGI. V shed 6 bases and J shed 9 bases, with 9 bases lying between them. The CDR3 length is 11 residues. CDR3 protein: CASRKGGEQFF. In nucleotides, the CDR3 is TGTGCCAGCAGAAAAGGGGGTGAGCAGTTCTTC.

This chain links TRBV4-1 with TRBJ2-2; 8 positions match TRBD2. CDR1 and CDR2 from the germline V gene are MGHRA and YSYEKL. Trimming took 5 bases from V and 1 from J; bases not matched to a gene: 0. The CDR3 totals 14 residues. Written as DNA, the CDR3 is TGCGCCAGCAGCGCGGGGGGGAACACCGGGGAGCTGTTTTTT. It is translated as CASSAGGNTGELFF.

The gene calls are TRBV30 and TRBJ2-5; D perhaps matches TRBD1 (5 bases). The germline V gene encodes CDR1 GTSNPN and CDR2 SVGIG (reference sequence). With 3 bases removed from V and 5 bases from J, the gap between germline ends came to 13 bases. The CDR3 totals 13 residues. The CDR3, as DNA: TGTGCCTGGAGCTTCGCAGGGTGGGAGACCCAGTACTTC. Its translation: CAWSFAGWETQYF.

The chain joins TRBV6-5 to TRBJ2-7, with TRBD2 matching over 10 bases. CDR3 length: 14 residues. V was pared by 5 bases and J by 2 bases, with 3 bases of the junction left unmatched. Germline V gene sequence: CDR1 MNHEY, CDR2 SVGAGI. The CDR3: CASSQSGRAYEQYF. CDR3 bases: TGTGCCAGCAGTCAAAGCGGGAGGGCCTACGAGCAGTACTTC.

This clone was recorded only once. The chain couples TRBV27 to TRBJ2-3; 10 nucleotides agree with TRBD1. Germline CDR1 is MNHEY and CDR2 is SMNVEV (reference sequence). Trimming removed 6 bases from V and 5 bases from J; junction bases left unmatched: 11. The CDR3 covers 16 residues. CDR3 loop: CASSSPRDRGIDTQYF. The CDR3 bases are TGTGCCAGCAGCTCCCCAAGGGACAGGGGAATAGATACGCAGTATTTT.

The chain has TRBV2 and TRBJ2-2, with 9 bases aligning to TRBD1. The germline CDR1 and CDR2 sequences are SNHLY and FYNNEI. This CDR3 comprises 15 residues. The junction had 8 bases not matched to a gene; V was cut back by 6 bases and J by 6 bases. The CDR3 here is CASSYRDRAAGELFF. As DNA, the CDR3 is TGTGCCAGCAGCTACCGGGACAGGGCCGCCGGGGAGCTGTTTTTT.

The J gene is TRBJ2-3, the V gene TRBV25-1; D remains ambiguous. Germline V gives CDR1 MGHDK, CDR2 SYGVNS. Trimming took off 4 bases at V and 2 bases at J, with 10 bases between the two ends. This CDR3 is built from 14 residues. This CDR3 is CASSATTLTDTQYF. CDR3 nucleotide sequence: TGTGCCAGCAGTGCCACGACCCTCACAGATACGCAGTATTTT.

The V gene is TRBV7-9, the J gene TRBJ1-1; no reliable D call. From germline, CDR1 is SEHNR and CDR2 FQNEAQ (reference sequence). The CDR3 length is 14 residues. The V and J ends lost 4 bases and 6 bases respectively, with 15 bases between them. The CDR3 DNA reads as TGTGCCAGCAGCTCTATTCAAGGCAGTTCTGAAGCTTTCTTT. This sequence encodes CASSSIQGSSEAFF.

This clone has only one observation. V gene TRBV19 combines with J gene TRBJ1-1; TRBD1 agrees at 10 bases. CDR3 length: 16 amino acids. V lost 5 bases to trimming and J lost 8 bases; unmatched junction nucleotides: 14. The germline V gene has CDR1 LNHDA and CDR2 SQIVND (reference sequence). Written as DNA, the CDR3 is TGTGCCAGTAGTTATATCGGACAGGGGGAACCTGCCGAAGCTTTCTTT. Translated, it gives CASSYIGQGEPAEAFF.

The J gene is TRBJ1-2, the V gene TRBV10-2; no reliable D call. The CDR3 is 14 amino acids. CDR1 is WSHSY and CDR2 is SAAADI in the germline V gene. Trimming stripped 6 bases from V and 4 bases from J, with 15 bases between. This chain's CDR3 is CASSGEKGGYGYTF. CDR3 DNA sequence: TGCGCCAGCAGCGGCGAAAAGGGAGGCTATGGCTACACCTTC.

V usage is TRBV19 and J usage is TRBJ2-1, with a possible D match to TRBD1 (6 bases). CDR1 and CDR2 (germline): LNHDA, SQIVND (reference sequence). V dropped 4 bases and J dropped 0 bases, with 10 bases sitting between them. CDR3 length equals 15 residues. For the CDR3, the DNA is TGTGCCAGTAGTACGTCAGGGGACTCCTACAATGAGCAGTTCTTC. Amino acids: CASSTSGDSYNEQFF. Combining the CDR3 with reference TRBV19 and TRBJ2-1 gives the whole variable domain DGGITQSPKYLFRKEGQNVTLSCEQNLNHDAMYWYRQDPGQGLRLIYYSQIVNDFQKGDIAEGYSVSREKKESFPLTVTSAQKNPTAFYLCASSTSGDSYNEQFFGPGTRLTVL.

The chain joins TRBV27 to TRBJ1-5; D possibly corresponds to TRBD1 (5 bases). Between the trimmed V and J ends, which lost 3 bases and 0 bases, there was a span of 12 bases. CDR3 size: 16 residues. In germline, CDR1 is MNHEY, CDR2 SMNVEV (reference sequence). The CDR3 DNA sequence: TGTGCCAGCAGTTTTCAGGGACCGATTAGCAATCAGCCCCAGCATTTT. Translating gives CASSFQGPISNQPQHF.

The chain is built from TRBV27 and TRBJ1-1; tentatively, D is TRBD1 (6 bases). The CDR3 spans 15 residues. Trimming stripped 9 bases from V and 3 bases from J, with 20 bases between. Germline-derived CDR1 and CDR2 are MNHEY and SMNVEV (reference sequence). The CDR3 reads CASTPRDKRDTEAFF. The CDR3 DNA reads TGTGCCAGTACCCCCCGGGACAAAAGGGACACTGAAGCTTTCTTT.

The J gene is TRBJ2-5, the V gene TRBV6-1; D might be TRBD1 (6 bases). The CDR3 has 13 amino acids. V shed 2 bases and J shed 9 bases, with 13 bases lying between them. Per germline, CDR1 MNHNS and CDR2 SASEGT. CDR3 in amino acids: CASSEKGQGSQYF. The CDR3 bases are TGTGCCAGCAGTGAAAAGGGGCAGGGGTCCCAGTACTTC.

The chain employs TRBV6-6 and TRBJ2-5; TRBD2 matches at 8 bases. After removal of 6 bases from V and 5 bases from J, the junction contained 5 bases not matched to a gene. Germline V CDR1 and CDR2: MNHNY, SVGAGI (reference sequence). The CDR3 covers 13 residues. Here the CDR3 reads CASSGGVIETQYF. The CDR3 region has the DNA TGTGCCAGCAGCGGGGGGGTGATTGAGACCCAGTACTTC.

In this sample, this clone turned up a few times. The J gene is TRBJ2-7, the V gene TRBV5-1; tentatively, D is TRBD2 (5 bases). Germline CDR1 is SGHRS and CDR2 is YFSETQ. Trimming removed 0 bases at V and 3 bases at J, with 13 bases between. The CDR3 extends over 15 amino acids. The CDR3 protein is CASSLGVAGGYEQYF. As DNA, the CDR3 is TGCGCCAGCAGCTTGGGAGTTGCGGGCGGCTACGAGCAGTACTTC.

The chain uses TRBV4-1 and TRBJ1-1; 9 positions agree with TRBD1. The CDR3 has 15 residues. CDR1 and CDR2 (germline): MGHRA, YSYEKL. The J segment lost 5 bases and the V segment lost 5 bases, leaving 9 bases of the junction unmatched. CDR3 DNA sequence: TGCGCCAGCAGCTTTCGGACAGGGGAGGGGACTGAAGCTTTCTTT. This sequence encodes CASSFRTGEGTEAFF.

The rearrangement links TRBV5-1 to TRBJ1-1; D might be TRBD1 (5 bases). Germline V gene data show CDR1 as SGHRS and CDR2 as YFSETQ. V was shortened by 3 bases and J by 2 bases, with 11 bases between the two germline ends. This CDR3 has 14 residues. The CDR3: CASSWGRENTEAFF. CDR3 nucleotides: TGCGCCAGCAGCTGGGGCAGGGAAAACACTGAAGCTTTCTTT. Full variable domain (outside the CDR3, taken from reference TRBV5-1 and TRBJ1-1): KAGVTQTPRYLIKTRGQQVTLSCSPISGHRSVSWYQQTPGQGLQFLFEYFSETQRNKGNFPGRFSGRQFSNSRSEMNVSTLELGDSALYLCASSWGRENTEAFFGQGTRLTVV.

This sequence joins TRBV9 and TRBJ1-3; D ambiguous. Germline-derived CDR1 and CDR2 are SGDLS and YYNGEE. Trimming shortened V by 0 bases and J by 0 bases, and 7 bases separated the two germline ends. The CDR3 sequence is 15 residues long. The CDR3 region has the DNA TGTGCCAGCAGCGTAGGAACGAACTCTGGAAACACCATATATTTT. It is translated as CASSVGTNSGNTIYF.

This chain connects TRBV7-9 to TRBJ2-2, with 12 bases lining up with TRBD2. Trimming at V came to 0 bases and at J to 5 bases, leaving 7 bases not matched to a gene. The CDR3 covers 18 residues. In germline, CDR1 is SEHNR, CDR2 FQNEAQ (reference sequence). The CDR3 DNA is TGTGCCAGCAGCTTAGCGACTAGCGGGAGTTTTAAAACCGGGGAGCTGTTTTTT. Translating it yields CASSLATSGSFKTGELFF.

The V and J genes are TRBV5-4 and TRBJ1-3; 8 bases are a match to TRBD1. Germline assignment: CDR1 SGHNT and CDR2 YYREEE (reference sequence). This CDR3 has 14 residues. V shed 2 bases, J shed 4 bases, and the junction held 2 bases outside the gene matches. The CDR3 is CASSFRGRGNTIYF. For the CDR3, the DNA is TGTGCCAGCAGCTTCAGGGGGCGAGGAAACACCATATATTTT.

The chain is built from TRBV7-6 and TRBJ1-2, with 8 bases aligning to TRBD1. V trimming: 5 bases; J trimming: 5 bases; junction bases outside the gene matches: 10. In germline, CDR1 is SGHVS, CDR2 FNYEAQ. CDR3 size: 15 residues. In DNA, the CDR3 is TGTGCCAGCAGCCTAGGGACAGGTATCCATTATGGCTACACCTTC. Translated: CASSLGTGIHYGYTF.